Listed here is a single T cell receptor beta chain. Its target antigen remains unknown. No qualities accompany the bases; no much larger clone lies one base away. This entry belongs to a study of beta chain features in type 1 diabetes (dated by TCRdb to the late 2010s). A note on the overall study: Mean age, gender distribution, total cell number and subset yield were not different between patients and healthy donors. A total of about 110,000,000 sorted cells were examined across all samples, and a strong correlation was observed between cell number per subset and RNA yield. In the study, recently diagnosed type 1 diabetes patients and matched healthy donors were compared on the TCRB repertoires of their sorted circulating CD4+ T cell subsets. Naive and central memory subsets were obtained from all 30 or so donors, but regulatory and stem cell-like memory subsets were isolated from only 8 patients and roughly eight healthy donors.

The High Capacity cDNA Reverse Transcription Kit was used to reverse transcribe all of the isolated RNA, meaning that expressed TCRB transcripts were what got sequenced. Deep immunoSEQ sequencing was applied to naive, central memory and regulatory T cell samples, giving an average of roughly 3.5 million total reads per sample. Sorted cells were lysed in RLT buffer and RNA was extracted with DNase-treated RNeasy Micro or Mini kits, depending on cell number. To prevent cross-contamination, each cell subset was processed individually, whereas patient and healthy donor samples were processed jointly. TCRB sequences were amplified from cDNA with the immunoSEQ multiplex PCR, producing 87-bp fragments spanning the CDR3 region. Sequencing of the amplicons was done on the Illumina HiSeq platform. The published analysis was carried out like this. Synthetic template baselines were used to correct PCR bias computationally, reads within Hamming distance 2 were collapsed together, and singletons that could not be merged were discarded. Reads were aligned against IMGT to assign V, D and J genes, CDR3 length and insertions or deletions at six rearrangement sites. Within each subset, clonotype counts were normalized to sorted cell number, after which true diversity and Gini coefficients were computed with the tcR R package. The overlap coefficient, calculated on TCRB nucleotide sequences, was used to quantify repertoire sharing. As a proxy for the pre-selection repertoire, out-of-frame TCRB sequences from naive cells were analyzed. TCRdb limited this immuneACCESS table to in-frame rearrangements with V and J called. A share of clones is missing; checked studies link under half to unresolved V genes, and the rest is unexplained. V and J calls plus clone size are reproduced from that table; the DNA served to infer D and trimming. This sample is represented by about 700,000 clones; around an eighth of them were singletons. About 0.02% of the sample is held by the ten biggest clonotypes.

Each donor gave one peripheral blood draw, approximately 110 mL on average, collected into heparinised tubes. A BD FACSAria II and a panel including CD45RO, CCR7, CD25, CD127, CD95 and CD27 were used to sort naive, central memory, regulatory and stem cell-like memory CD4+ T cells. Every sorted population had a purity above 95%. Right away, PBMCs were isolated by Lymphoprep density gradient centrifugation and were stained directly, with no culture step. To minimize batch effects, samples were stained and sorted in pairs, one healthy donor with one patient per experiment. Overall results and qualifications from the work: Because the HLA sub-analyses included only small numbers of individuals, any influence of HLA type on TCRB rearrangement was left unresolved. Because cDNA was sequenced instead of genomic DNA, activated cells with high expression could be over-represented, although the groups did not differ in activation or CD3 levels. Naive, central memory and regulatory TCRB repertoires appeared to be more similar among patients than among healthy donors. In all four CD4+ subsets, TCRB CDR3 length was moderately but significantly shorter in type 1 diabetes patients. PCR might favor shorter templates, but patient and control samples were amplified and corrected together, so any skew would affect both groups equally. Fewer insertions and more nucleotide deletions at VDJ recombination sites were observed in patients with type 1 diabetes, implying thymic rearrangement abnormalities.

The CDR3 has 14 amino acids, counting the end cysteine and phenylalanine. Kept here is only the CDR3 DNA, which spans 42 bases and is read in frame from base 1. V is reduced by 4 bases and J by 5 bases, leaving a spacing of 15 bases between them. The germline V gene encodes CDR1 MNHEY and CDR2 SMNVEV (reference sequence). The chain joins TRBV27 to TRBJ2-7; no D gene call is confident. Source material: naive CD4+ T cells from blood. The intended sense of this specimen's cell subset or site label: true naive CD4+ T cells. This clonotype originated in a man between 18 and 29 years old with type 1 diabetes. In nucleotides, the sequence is TGTGCCAGCAGTTCACTCCCCGATGGGGACGAGCAGTACTTC. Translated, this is CASSSLPDGDEQYF.